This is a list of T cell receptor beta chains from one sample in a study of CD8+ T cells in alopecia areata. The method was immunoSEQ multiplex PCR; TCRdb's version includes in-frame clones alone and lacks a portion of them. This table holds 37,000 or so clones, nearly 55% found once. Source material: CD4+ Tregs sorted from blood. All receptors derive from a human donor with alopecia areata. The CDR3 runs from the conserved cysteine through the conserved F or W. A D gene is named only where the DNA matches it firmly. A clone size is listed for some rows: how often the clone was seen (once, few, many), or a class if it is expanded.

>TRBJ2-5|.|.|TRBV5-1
TGCGCCAGCAGCGGGGCACTACGGGAGACCCAGTACTTC
CASSGALRETQYF
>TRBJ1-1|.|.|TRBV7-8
TGTGCCAGCAGCTTAGAGGAGAGGAACACTGAAGCTTTCTTT
CASSLEERNTEAFF
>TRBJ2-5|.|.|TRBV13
TGTGCCAGCAGCTTAGGCCACAGAGGGGAGACCCAGTACTTC
CASSLGHRGETQYF
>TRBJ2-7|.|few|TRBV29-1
TGCAGCCACGGGACCCGAGGCTCCTACGAGCAGTACTTC
CSHGTRGSYEQYF
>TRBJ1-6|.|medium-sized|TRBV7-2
TGTGCCAGCAGCTTAGCGTGGGGGACACCCCTCCACTTT
CASSLAWGTPLHF
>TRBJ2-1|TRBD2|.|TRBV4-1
TGCGCCAGCAGCAGAGACAGGACTAGCGGGAGGGCTTCCTACAATGAGCAGTTCTTC
CASSRDRTSGRASYNEQFF
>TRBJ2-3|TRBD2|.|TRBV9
TGTGCCAGCAGTTGGACTAGCGGGGGTCCTTCCCTCACAGATACGCAGTATTTT
CASSWTSGGPSLTDTQYF
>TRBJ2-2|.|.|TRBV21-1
TGTGCCAGCAGCACGGACGGGGAGCTGTTTTTT
CASSTDGELFF
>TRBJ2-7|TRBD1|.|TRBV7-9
TGTGCCAGCAGCCAAGGGACAGGGGGCCCGAACGAGCAGTACTTC
CASSQGTGGPNEQYF
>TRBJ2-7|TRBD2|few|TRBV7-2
TGTGCCAGCAGCTCGACTAGCGGGAGGAACGAGCAGTACTTC
CASSSTSGRNEQYF
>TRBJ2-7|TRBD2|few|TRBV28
TGTGCCACCGGGGGGTGGCTGGGACGGGACGAGCAGTACTTC
CATGGWLGRDEQYF
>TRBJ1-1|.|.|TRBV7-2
TGTGCCAGCAGCTCTACTATGAACACTGAAGCTTTCTTT
CASSSTMNTEAFF
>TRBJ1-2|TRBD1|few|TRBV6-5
TGTGCCAGCAGGACAGGGAACTATGGCTACACCTTC
CASRTGNYGYTF
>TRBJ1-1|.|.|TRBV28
TGTGCCAGCAGTTTGTTAACGGGACGAAGGACTGAAGCTTTCTTT
CASSLLTGRRTEAFF
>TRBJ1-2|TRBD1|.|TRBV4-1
TGCGCCAGCAGCCCAGAACGGGGACAGGAGGGGTTCTATGGCTACACCTTC
CASSPERGQEGFYGYTF
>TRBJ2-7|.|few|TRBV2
TGTGCCAGCAGTGAATTTCCAGGGACCGAGCAGTACTTC
CASSEFPGTEQYF
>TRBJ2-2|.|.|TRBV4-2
TGTGCCAGCAGCCGAGCAGAAAACACCGGGGAGCTGTTTTTT
CASSRAENTGELFF
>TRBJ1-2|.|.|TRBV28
TGTGCCAGCAGTTACAGGAGAGACTACACCTTC
CASSYRRDYTF
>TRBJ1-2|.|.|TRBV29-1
TGCAGCGTTTTCCAGGGTAACTATGGCTACACCTTC
CSVFQGNYGYTF
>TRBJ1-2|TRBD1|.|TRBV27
TGTGCCAGCAGTTCAGGGACAGGCGTCCTTAGGTATGGCTACACCTTC
CASSSGTGVLRYGYTF
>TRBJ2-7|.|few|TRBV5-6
TGTGCCAGCAGCTCCCTCCGTGGAGAGCAGTACTTC
CASSSLRGEQYF
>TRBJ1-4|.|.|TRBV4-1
TGCGCCAGCAGCCAAAGACGACAGAGGACTGCAACTAATGAAAAACTGTTTTTT
CASSQRRQRTATNEKLFF
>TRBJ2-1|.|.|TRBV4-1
TGCGCCAGCAGCCCCGCAGGGAAGACCTCCTACAATGAGCAGTTCTTC
CASSPAGKTSYNEQFF
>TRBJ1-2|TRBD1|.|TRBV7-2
TGTGCCAGCAGCTTCCGGACAGGGGGCACAGGCTATGGCTACACCTTC
CASSFRTGGTGYGYTF
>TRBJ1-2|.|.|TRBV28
TGTGCCAGCAGTCCGTGGTCGTCGCCACGTAGCTACACCTTC
CASSPWSSPRSYTF
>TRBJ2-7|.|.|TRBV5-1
TGCGCCAGCAGCTTTGACAGGTTGACCTACGAGCAGTACTTC
CASSFDRLTYEQYF
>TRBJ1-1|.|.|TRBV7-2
TGTGCCAGCAGCTTAGTTCAGGGAGGTACTGAAGCTTTCTTT
CASSLVQGGTEAFF
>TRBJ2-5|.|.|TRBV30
TGTGCCTGGAGCGGGGGAGGGGGAGAGACCCAGTACTTC
CAWSGGGGETQYF
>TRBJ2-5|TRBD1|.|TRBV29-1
TGCAGCGTGGGGACAGGGGTGGGATGGCAGGAGACCCAGTACTTC
CSVGTGVGWQETQYF
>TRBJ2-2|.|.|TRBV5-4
TGTGCCAGCAGCTTATACTGGGGGGCCGGGGAGCTGTTTTTT
CASSLYWGAGELFF
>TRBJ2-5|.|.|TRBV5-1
TGCGCCAGCAGCTCTGGACAGCAAGAGACCCAGTACTTC
CASSSGQQETQYF
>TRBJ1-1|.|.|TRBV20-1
TGCAGTGCTAGGACTTTGGTTGAAGCTTTCTTT
CSARTLVEAFF
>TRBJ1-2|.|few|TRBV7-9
TGTGCCAGCAGCTTGGGGCCTGGCTATGGCTACACCTTC
CASSLGPGYGYTF
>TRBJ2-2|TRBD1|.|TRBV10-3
TGTGCCATCAGTGAGGGTTTCGGACAGGGGGGAGTTGGGCTGTTTTTT
CAISEGFGQGGVGLFF
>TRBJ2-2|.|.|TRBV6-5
TGTGCCAGCAGTTACAAAAACAGGGTTCTGGGCGGGGAGCTGTTTTTT
CASSYKNRVLGGELFF
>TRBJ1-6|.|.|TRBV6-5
TGTGCCAGCAGGCCGCAGCCCTATAATTCACCCCTCCACTTT
CASRPQPYNSPLHF
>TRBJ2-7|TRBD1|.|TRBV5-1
TGCGCCAGCAGCTTATATATGGGACAGGGGAGGGACGAGCAGTACTTC
CASSLYMGQGRDEQYF
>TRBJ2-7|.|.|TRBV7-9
TGTGCCAGCAGCCCGACAGGTTCTAGAAGGGGGTACGAGCAGTACTTC
CASSPTGSRRGYEQYF
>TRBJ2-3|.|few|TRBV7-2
TGTGCCAGCAGCTTCCGTACAGGGCCCACAGATACGCAGTATTTT
CASSFRTGPTDTQYF
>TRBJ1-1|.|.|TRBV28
TGTGCCAGCAGGATATTCGAGCCCAGGAACACTGAAGCTTTCTTT
CASRIFEPRNTEAFF
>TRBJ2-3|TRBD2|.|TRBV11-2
TGTGCCAGCAGCACCCGGACTAGAGGCACAGATACGCAGTATTTT
CASSTRTRGTDTQYF
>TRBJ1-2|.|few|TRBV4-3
TGCGCCAGCAGCCAAGGTCGGATCGGACATGGTGGCTACACCTTC
CASSQGRIGHGGYTF
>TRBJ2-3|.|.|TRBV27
TGTGCCAGCAGTTTAGGGCTCTTATGGGCAGATACGCAGTATTTT
CASSLGLLWADTQYF
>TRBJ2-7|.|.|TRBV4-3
TGCGCCAGCAGCCAACTCTTGGGGCCCCACGAGCAGTACTTC
CASSQLLGPHEQYF
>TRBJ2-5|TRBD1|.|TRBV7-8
TGTGCCAGCAGCACAGGGGTAGAGACCCAGTACTTC
CASSTGVETQYF
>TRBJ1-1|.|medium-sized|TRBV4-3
TGCGCCAGCAGCCAAGAGAGCGGGGCAGGGATCACTGAAGCTTTCTTT
CASSQESGAGITEAFF